This is a list of T cell receptor beta chains from one sample in a study of shared clonotypes between healthy human individuals. Sequencing was performed with immunoSEQ multiplex PCR; in TCRdb, only in-frame clones are kept and a portion is missing. The sample yields approximately 1.5 million clones, 98% seen once. The sequencing sample was made of naive CD4+ T cells sorted from blood. These receptors all stem from a man under 40 in good health. The CDR3 runs from the conserved cysteine through the conserved F or W.

v_call,cdr3_aa
TRBV7-2,CASSSRLTAYNEQFF
TRBV5-4,CASSETGTNQPQHF
TRBV14,CASSPSGSSYEQYF
TRBV4-1,CASSQEFENSLNEQYF
TRBV20-1,CSADRDTEAFF
TRBV11-3,CASSQRATSYEQYF
TRBV6-5,CASSYERDGIYNEQFF
TRBV7-2,CASSYIQGGGEKLFF
TRBV6-1,CASSDFGLAVTGELFF
TRBV9,CASSVVAKLGLGYNEQFF
TRBV7-8,CASSLGRRIDYGYTF
TRBV5-8,CASSPGPGTEAFF
TRBV2,CASSEVGGREQYF
TRBV5-4,CASSPGQGAYNEQFF
TRBV29-1,CSVAGGQNYGYTF
TRBV5-1,CASSLNLDTQYF
TRBV5-4,CASSLVSGGASYEQYF